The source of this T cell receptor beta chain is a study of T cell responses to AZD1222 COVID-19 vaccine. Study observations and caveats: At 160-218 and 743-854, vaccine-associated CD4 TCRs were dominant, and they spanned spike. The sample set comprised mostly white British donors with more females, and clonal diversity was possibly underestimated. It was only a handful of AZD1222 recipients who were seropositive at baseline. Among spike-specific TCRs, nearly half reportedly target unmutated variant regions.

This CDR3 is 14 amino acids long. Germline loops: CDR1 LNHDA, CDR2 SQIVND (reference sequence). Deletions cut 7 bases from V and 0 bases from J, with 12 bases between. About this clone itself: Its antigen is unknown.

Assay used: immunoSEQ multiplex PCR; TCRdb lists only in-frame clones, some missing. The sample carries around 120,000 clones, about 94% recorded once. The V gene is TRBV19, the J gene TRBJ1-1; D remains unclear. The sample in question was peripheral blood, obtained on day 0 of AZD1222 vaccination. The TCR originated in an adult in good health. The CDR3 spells CASTVGRMNTEAFF. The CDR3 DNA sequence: TGTGCCAGTACCGTAGGGAGGATGAACACTGAAGCTTTCTTT.